The next 19 T cell receptor beta chains were all read from a single sample in a study of blood T cell repertoires in COVID-19. Here immunoSEQ multiplex PCR was the method, and the copy in TCRdb shows in-frame clones only, minus some. The table has 150,000 to 180,000 clones, approximately 86% seen once; the top ten hold 0.63%. Material: peripheral blood. These receptors all stem from a man aged 55 to 69 with COVID-19, enrolled during active disease.

The V gene is TRBV20-1, the J gene TRBJ2-6; unclear D gene. V was trimmed by 6 bases and J by 0 bases, leaving 15 bases between them. Germline values: CDR1 DFQATT, CDR2 SNEGSKA (reference sequence). The CDR3 sequence is 16 residues long. The CDR3 region has the DNA TGCAGTGCCAGTGAGGCAGGCCTCTCTGGGGCCAACGTCCTGACTTTC. Translating gives CSASEAGLSGANVLTF.

The rearrangement uses TRBV4-2 and TRBJ1-1; D is uncertain. V lost 0 bases and J 0 bases, leaving 11 bases between the germline ends. The CDR3 is 16 amino acids. Looked up from germline, CDR1 is LGHNA and CDR2 is YNFKEQ. CDR3 protein: CASSQDRVTMNTEAFF. CDR3 nucleotides: TGTGCCAGCAGCCAAGACCGGGTGACCATGAACACTGAAGCTTTCTTT.

The CDR3 bases are TGTGCCAGCAGTTACAACAGGGGCCGGGAAGCTTTCTTT. Amino acid sequence: CASSYNRGREAFF. The V gene is TRBV6-2 or TRBV6-3, the J gene TRBJ1-1; the match to TRBD1 covers 7 bases. Germline V gene lookup returns CDR1 MNHEY and CDR2 SVGEGT. The CDR3 spans 13 residues. V shed 2 bases, J shed 8 bases, and the junction held 5 bases outside the gene matches.

CDR3 region: CASSLTGNTDTQYF. The CDR3 DNA sequence: TGTGCCAGTAGCTTGACAGGGAACACAGATACGCAGTATTTT. The genes are TRBV19 and TRBJ2-3; 7 bases match TRBD1. V lost 6 bases to trimming and J lost 2 bases; unmatched junction nucleotides: 5. The germline gives CDR1 LNHDA, CDR2 SQIVND (reference sequence). CDR3 length: 14 amino acids.

This clone was recorded a few times. The chain combines TRBV2 with TRBJ1-5; D is perhaps TRBD1 (6 bases). Per germline, CDR1 SNHLY and CDR2 FYNNEI. Between the trimmed V and J ends, which lost 6 bases and 0 bases, there was a span of 12 bases. This CDR3 comprises 15 residues. DNA of the CDR3: TGTGCCAGCAGCGGACAGCCGTATAGCAATCAGCCCCAGCATTTT. Its protein is CASSGQPYSNQPQHF.

V is TRBV6-2 or TRBV6-3 and J is TRBJ1-5, with 9 nucleotides matching TRBD1. V lost 2 bases and J lost 1; bases outside the gene matches: 12. Germline V gene lookup returns CDR1 MNHEY and CDR2 SVGEGT. The CDR3 covers 19 residues. CDR3 DNA: TGTGCCAGCAGTTACGGCGCGAGGGGGGGGACAGGGAGCAATCAGCCCCAGCATTTT. Encoded protein: CASSYGARGGTGSNQPQHF.

The chain has TRBV14 and TRBJ1-6, with a tentative D call TRBD1 (5 bases). Per germline, CDR1 SGHDN and CDR2 FVKESK. The CDR3 spans 17 residues. V lost 1 base to trimming and J lost 7 bases, with 17 bases between them. CDR3 sequence: CASSQAGGGYRNSPLHF. The CDR3 bases are TGTGCCAGCAGCCAAGCGGGGGGGGGATATCGGAATTCACCCCTCCACTTT.

V is TRBV7-2 and J is TRBJ2-5; D remains ambiguous. Germline V CDR1 and CDR2: SGHTA, FQGNSA. This CDR3 region has 14 residues. With 5 bases removed from V and 0 bases from J, the gap between germline ends came to 10 bases. CDR3 region: CASSPSRYQETQYF. The CDR3 bases are TGTGCCAGCAGCCCCTCCAGGTACCAAGAGACCCAGTACTTC.

This chain links TRBV5-6 with TRBJ1-1; no firm D call. CDR3 length: 15 residues. Germline CDR1 reads SGHDT; CDR2 reads YYEEEE. V lost 0 bases and J 4 bases, leaving 13 bases between the germline ends. In nucleotides, the CDR3 is TGTGCCAGCAGCTTGGGTACAGAGATCTTCACTGAAGCTTTCTTT. It specifies CASSLGTEIFTEAFF.

This clone appeared a single time. The chain couples TRBV6-2 or TRBV6-3 to TRBJ1-5; D gene ambiguous. The CDR3 contains 16 residues. Looked up from germline, CDR1 is MNHEY and CDR2 is SVGEGT. The ends were cut back, 6 bases at V and 2 bases at J, with 17 bases in the middle. The CDR3 DNA follows: TGTGCCAGCAGCCCTGGGAGGAATTTAGGCAATCAGCCCCAGCATTTT. Translating it yields CASSPGRNLGNQPQHF.

The chain joins TRBV6-5 to TRBJ1-1; D is undetermined. The CDR3 spans 14 residues. The V end was cut by 9 bases, the J end by 6 bases, with 20 bases between. Per germline, CDR1 MNHEY and CDR2 SVGAGI. The CDR3 region is CASAKGAGNPEAFF. The CDR3 DNA sequence: TGTGCCAGTGCGAAGGGAGCGGGAAACCCTGAAGCTTTCTTT.

This clone showed up just a few times. This chain joins TRBV4-2 and TRBJ1-3; maybe TRBD1 (5 bases). The V end was cut by 2 bases, the J end by 2 bases, with 16 bases between. The germline V gene has CDR1 LGHNA and CDR2 YNFKEQ. This CDR3 has 17 residues. The CDR3 region is CASSQKSGGVTGNTIYF. The CDR3 nucleotides read TGTGCCAGCAGCCAAAAGTCGGGAGGGGTAACTGGAAACACCATATATTTT.

The chain combines TRBV10-3 with TRBJ2-1, with 14 bases that match TRBD2. The V gene's germline CDR1 is ENHRY and CDR2 SYGVKD. With 8 bases clipped from V and 4 bases from J, the junction kept 7 bases outside the gene matches. There are 16 residues in the CDR3. The CDR3 sequence is CAIGGTSGRDYNEQFF. The CDR3 DNA reads TGTGCCATCGGTGGGACTAGCGGGAGAGATTACAATGAGCAGTTCTTC.

The chain recombines TRBV2 with TRBJ1-5, with D possibly being TRBD1 (5 bases). The CDR3 runs to 14 residues. With 1 base removed from V and 4 bases from J, the gap between germline ends came to 8 bases. Germline CDR1 and CDR2: SNHLY and FYNNEI. CDR3 residues: CASSEEGSNQPQHF. Written as DNA, the CDR3 is TGTGCCAGCAGTGAAGAGGGGTCAAATCAGCCCCAGCATTTT.

The chain uses TRBV7-2 and TRBJ2-7, with D perhaps matching TRBD1 (5 bases). The CDR3 is 13 residues long. The V end was cut by 5 bases, the J end by 7 bases, with 15 bases between. Germline values: CDR1 SGHTA, CDR2 FQGNSA. For the CDR3, the DNA is TGTGCCAGCAGCCAGCAGGGTCCCAAGGAGCAGTACTTC. Protein product: CASSQQGPKEQYF.

There are a few counts of this clone. The V call is TRBV7-8, the J call TRBJ1-1; D is unresolved. Germline CDR1 SGHVS, CDR2 FQNEAQ. The CDR3 loop spans 16 amino acids. The germline V and J ends were trimmed by 1 base and 4 bases, with 16 bases remaining between them. CDR3 protein: CASSLVSGFSGTEAFF. CDR3 in DNA: TGTGCCAGCAGCTTAGTTAGTGGCTTTAGCGGCACTGAAGCTTTCTTT.

The chain has TRBV7-2 and TRBJ2-1; TRBD1 aligns across 11 bases. The J segment lost 7 bases and the V segment lost 4 bases, leaving 6 bases of the junction unmatched. The germline CDR1 and CDR2 sequences are SGHTA and FQGNSA. The CDR3 consists of 15 residues. The CDR3, as DNA: TGTGCCAGCAGCTCCCGGGACAGGGGGAAGAATGAGCAGTTCTTC. This gives the protein CASSSRDRGKNEQFF.

V gene TRBV7-8 combines with J gene TRBJ1-4; possibly TRBD1 for D (6 bases). There are 19 residues in the CDR3. V dropped 4 bases and J dropped 0 bases, with 21 bases sitting between them. Germline V gives CDR1 SGHVS, CDR2 FQNEAQ. The CDR3 reads CASSSNRVPRLTTNEKLFF. CDR3 DNA: TGTGCCAGCAGCTCCAACAGGGTCCCCCGTCTTACAACTAATGAAAAACTGTTTTTT.

The chain employs TRBV20-1 and TRBJ1-2; D gene uncertain. CDR3 length equals 11 residues. Trimming took off 5 bases at V and 6 bases at J, with 10 bases between the two ends. Germline-derived CDR1 and CDR2 are DFQATT and SNEGSKA (reference sequence). In DNA, the CDR3 is TGCAGTGCTCCCGGTTTCGATGGCTACACCTTC. Its protein is CSAPGFDGYTF.